This T cell receptor (beta chain) was identified in a study of identical twins. Germline V gene lookup returns CDR1 MNHNS and CDR2 SASEGT. The CDR3 has 14 residues. Between the trimmed V and J ends, which lost 6 bases and 8 bases, there was a span of 17 bases. TCRdb independently ran MiXCR on the 5' RACE reads; one entry per CDR3 protein. Of under 500,000 distinct CDR3 sequences listed, around 15% are singletons. The same specimen was also included in a second study, on yellow fever vaccine responses in identical twins.

The V call is TRBV6-1, the J call TRBJ2-1, with D perhaps assigned TRBD1 or TRBD2 (5 bases each). Source material: CD4+ T cells sorted from blood. The sequence derives from a woman under 30 in good health. The DNA of the CDR3 is TGTGCCAGCAGCGGTAGGGGAGTAGGGGATGAGCAGTTCTTC. Translation: CASSGRGVGDEQFF.